The 22 T cell receptor beta chains in this list originate from one sample, sequenced in a study of T-cell reconstitution after alpha-beta-depleted transplantation in children. A library of TCRbeta sequences, prepared with unique molecular identifiers, was generated. Using its own MiXCR run on the PCR reads, TCRdb lists one record per CDR3 protein. The table shows 780,000 or so distinct CDR3 sequences, with 15% to 20% occurring only once. Sample: PBMCs, mostly from graft donor cells, taken 360 days after TCRalphabeta/CD19-depleted stem cell transplant. The receptors here all came from a male patient younger than 18 who had a stem cell transplant for acute lymphoblastic leukemia, so the T cells may come from the graft donor.

V gene TRBV7-2 combines with J gene TRBJ1-4, with D uncertain. V lost 5 bases and J lost 0, with 13 bases in between. Germline V gene lookup returns CDR1 SGHTA and CDR2 FQGNSA. This CDR3 contains 16 residues. The CDR3: CASSAPPGATNEKLFF. DNA of the CDR3: TGTGCCAGCAGCGCCCCGCCCGGGGCAACTAATGAAAAACTGTTTTTT.

This clonotype was picked up one time. The chain uses TRBV7-8 and TRBJ1-2; 7 nucleotides line up with TRBD1. The CDR3 length is 16 residues. Per germline, CDR1 SGHVS and CDR2 FQNEAQ. With 2 bases clipped from V and 0 bases from J, the junction kept 6 bases outside the gene matches. The chain's CDR3 is CASSLRRQGSNYGYTF. The CDR3 DNA sequence: TGTGCCAGCAGCTTAAGACGACAGGGATCTAACTATGGCTACACCTTC.

This clonotype was observed a few times. The CDR3 DNA reads as TGTGCCAGCAGTCGACAGGGGGCCACCGGGGAGCTGTTTTTT. It translates to CASSRQGATGELFF. The V and J genes are TRBV2 and TRBJ2-2; 10 positions agree with TRBD1. Germline V CDR1 and CDR2: SNHLY, FYNNEI. V trimming: 5 bases; J trimming: 4 bases; junction bases outside the gene matches: 1. The CDR3 runs 14 residues.

The rearrangement links TRBV3-1 to TRBJ2-7; 14 positions agree with TRBD2. The germline V gene encodes CDR1 LGHDT and CDR2 YNNKEL (reference sequence). The CDR3 extends over 16 amino acids. V was pared by 4 bases and J by 4 bases, with 6 bases of the junction left unmatched. CDR3 coding DNA: TGTGCCAGCAGCCCCTGGACTAGCGGGGGGATTTACGAGCAGTACTTC. This sequence encodes CASSPWTSGGIYEQYF.

This clonotype showed up just a few times. The chain links TRBV5-1 to TRBJ2-7, with 14 bases identical to TRBD2. There are 17 residues in the CDR3. Germline lookup yields CDR1 SGHRS and CDR2 YFSETQ. V shed 4 bases, J shed 4 bases, and the junction held 10 bases outside the gene matches. CDR3 nucleotides: TGCGCCAGCAGCGAGGGACTAGCGGGAGCCCTTACTTACGAGCAGTACTTC. Its protein product is CASSEGLAGALTYEQYF.

The gene calls are TRBV27 and TRBJ2-1; D perhaps matches TRBD1 (6 bases). Trimming removed 8 bases at V and 2 bases at J, with 10 bases between. The CDR3 covers 13 residues. CDR1 MNHEY and CDR2 SMNVEV come from the germline V gene (reference sequence). The DNA for the CDR3 is TGTGCCAGCTCGTGGGACACCTACAATGAGCAGTTCTTC. Protein sequence: CASSWDTYNEQFF.

V and J are TRBV6-1 and TRBJ2-1; 7 bases map to TRBD2. The CDR3 runs 12 residues. CDR1 is MNHNS and CDR2 is SASEGT in the germline V gene. Unmatched junction bases numbered 6, after V lost 0 bases and J lost 16 bases. DNA for the CDR3: TGTGCCAGCAGTGAAGCCGTGGGAGGGCCATTCTTC. Amino acids: CASSEAVGGPFF.

The chain recombines TRBV18 with TRBJ2-1; 11 bases map to TRBD1. The germline V gene encodes CDR1 KGHSH and CDR2 LQKENI. Losses at the gene ends were 0 bases for V and 7 bases for J; bases not matched to a gene: 2. The CDR3 sequence is 15 residues long. CDR3 coding DNA: TGTGCCAGCTCACCACCTGGGACAGGGGGGAATGAGCAGTTCTTC. Its translation: CASSPPGTGGNEQFF.

The chain couples TRBV13 to TRBJ2-1, with D possibly being TRBD2 (5 bases). The CDR3 loop spans 15 amino acids. CDR1 and CDR2 (germline): PRHDT, FYEKMQ (reference sequence). Between the trimmed V and J ends, which lost 5 bases and 10 bases, there was a span of 21 bases. CDR3 loop: CASSRTVVSYEEQFF. DNA for the CDR3: TGTGCCAGCAGCCGGACTGTAGTCTCCTACGAAGAGCAGTTCTTC.

This clonotype was picked up a small number of times. The gene calls are TRBV28 and TRBJ2-7, with D possibly TRBD1 on 6 matching bases. The CDR3 runs 16 residues. Germline CDR1 MDHEN, CDR2 SYDVKM. The V and J ends lost 3 bases and 0 bases respectively, with 15 bases between them. Written as DNA, the CDR3 is TGTGCCAGCAGTTTTTGGGACACCATCCTCTCCTACGAGCAGTACTTC. Protein product: CASSFWDTILSYEQYF.

This clonotype was detected ten times or more. The chain joins TRBV29-1 to TRBJ2-7; D gene ambiguous. This CDR3 is built from 13 residues. The germline V gene has CDR1 SQVTM and CDR2 ANQGSEA. Trimming removed 6 bases from V and 3 bases from J, with 15 bases in between. This CDR3 reads CSVRVPGGYEQYF. The CDR3, as DNA: TGCAGCGTCCGCGTACCTGGCGGCTACGAGCAGTACTTC.

There are many counts of this clonotype. DNA for the CDR3: TGTGCCACCAGCAGAGATTACAAGGGTTCAGAGACCCAGTACTTC. Protein product: CATSRDYKGSETQYF. V and J are TRBV15 and TRBJ2-5; the D is unclear. V lost 0 bases and J lost 4, with 12 bases in between. The CDR3 has 15 residues. Looked up from germline, CDR1 is LNHNV and CDR2 is YYDKDF (reference sequence).

This clonotype appeared a few times. The V call is TRBV4-1, the J call TRBJ2-2; TRBD2 matches at 7 bases. Germline V gene data show CDR1 as MGHRA and CDR2 as YSYEKL. V lost 4 bases, J lost 3 bases, and 8 bases stayed unmatched. The CDR3 covers 16 residues. CDR3 amino acids: CASSRHAAGYTGELFF. The DNA of the CDR3 is TGCGCCAGCAGCCGACATGCAGCGGGATACACCGGGGAGCTGTTTTTT.

A few counts support this clonotype. This chain joins TRBV6-2 or TRBV6-3 and TRBJ2-1, with 9 nucleotides matching TRBD2. Germline V gene sequence: CDR1 MNHEY, CDR2 SVGEGT. The CDR3 covers 20 residues. The V segment lost 2 bases and the J segment 0 bases; nucleotides outside the gene matches: 14. This CDR3 is CASSYNRVGSGRSSYNEQFF. DNA of the CDR3: TGTGCCAGCAGTTACAACAGGGTGGGAAGCGGGAGGAGCTCCTACAATGAGCAGTTCTTC.

A few counts support this clonotype. The chain couples TRBV20-1 to TRBJ2-7; 10 bases align to TRBD2. This CDR3 spans 13 amino acids. V was pared by 3 bases and J by 7 bases, with 6 bases of the junction left unmatched. Germline V lookup: CDR1 DFQATT, CDR2 SNEGSKA (reference sequence). The CDR3 is CSARLAGAGEQYF. The DNA of the CDR3 is TGCAGTGCTAGGCTAGCGGGAGCAGGGGAGCAGTACTTC.

This clonotype was observed a handful of times. V usage is TRBV27 and J usage is TRBJ2-2; 7 nucleotides align to TRBD2. V was pared by 3 bases and J by 6 bases, with 10 bases of the junction left unmatched. This CDR3 is 16 amino acids long. Per the germline V gene, CDR1 is MNHEY and CDR2 is SMNVEV (reference sequence). CDR3 sequence: CASSFWGRAVSGELFF. CDR3 nucleotides: TGTGCCAGCAGTTTTTGGGGGAGGGCCGTCTCCGGGGAGCTGTTTTTT.

The genes are TRBV2 and TRBJ2-7; 10 nucleotides match TRBD1. The CDR3 totals 16 residues. V trimming: 6 bases; J trimming: 2 bases; junction bases outside the gene matches: 10. CDR1 and CDR2 (germline): SNHLY, FYNNEI. The CDR3 DNA follows: TGTGCCAGCAGCGCCCTCCGGGACAGGGGCCCCTACGAGCAGTACTTC. It specifies CASSALRDRGPYEQYF.

This sequence joins TRBV7-3 and TRBJ2-1; 10 positions match TRBD1. Germline loops: CDR1 SGHTA, CDR2 FQGTGA. V shed 3 bases, J shed 7 bases, and the junction held 9 bases outside the gene matches. This CDR3 contains 16 residues. For the CDR3, the DNA is TGTGCCAGCAGCTTCGTACGGGACAGGGGTCAAAATGAGCAGTTCTTC. This codes for CASSFVRDRGQNEQFF.

This clonotype was seen many times. The chain has TRBV20-1 and TRBJ2-7; 11 positions agree with TRBD2. J was trimmed by 0 bases and V by 0 bases; bases with no gene match: 7. The CDR3 consists of 17 residues. Germline V CDR1 and CDR2: DFQATT, SNEGSKA (reference sequence). The chain's CDR3 is CSARDTTSGGSSYEQYF. The CDR3 DNA follows: TGCAGTGCTAGAGATACAACTAGCGGGGGTAGCTCCTACGAGCAGTACTTC.

This clonotype showed up many times. This chain uses TRBV5-1 with TRBJ2-7; D uncertain. Deletions cut 1 base from V and 2 bases from J, with 7 bases between. The germline CDR1 and CDR2 sequences are SGHRS and YFSETQ. CDR3 length equals 13 residues. The CDR3 loop reads CASSLRSAYEQYF. The CDR3 DNA follows: TGCGCCAGCAGCTTGAGGTCGGCCTACGAGCAGTACTTC.

This clonotype appeared a few times. This chain joins TRBV10-3 and TRBJ2-3; D is possibly TRBD2 (6 bases). This CDR3 spans 16 amino acids. V was trimmed by 10 bases and J by 0 bases, leaving 20 bases between them. Germline lookup yields CDR1 ENHRY and CDR2 SYGVKD. CDR3 residues: CANSGGTGTSTDTQYF. CDR3 coding DNA: TGTGCCAACTCCGGGGGTACCGGGACTAGCACAGATACGCAGTATTTT.

The chain combines TRBV12-3 or TRBV12-4 with TRBJ1-2; 8 nucleotides line up with TRBD1. The CDR3 runs to 16 residues. With V trimmed by 5 bases and J by 8 bases, 16 bases remained unmatched. The CDR3 DNA is TGTGCCAGCAGTCACTCCACCCTCGGACAGGGCGGCGGCTACACCTTC. Its translation is CASSHSTLGQGGGYTF.